A single sample is the source of the 29 T cell receptor beta chains below, sequenced in a study of OX40 agonist ivuxolimab in advanced cancers. Profiling relied on immunoSEQ multiplex PCR, and the TCRdb table lists in-frame clones only, not all of them. The sample gives approximately 51,000 clones, about 77% of which show up once; 2% is in the top ten. This material consisted of CD4+ or CD8+ T cells sorted from blood, taken in a trial of the OX40 agonist ivuxolimab. The source of these receptors is an adult with an advanced solid tumor such as melanoma, head and neck, liver or kidney cancer.

A few counts support this clone. This chain uses TRBV11-3 with TRBJ2-1; TRBD2 matches 8 bases. Germline CDR1 is SGHNT and CDR2 is YENEEA. The CDR3 runs 15 residues. The V and J ends lost 0 bases and 4 bases, in that order; junction bases with no gene match: 2. The CDR3 DNA is TGTGCCAGCAGCTTAGAGGCTAGCGGGTACAATGAGCAGTTCTTC. Its protein is CASSLEASGYNEQFF.

The V gene is TRBV19, the J gene TRBJ2-1, with 7 nucleotides matching TRBD1. The CDR3 extends over 15 amino acids. Looked up from germline, CDR1 is LNHDA and CDR2 is SQIVND (reference sequence). The V segment lost 1 base and the J segment 7 bases; nucleotides outside the gene matches: 7. The CDR3 here is CASSIAPTGKNEQFF. CDR3 coding DNA: TGTGCCAGTAGTATAGCCCCGACAGGGAAAAATGAGCAGTTCTTC.

This CDR3 reads CASGTGDGNTIYF. CDR3 bases: TGTGCCAGCGGGACAGGGGATGGAAACACCATATATTTT. The chain links TRBV25-1 to TRBJ1-3, with 10 bases fitting TRBD1. The CDR3 runs to 13 residues. Per germline, CDR1 MGHDK and CDR2 SYGVNS. Trimming at V came to 8 bases and at J to 3 bases, leaving 1 base not matched to a gene.

This clone was picked up a small number of times. The chain links TRBV11-2 to TRBJ2-7, with TRBD2 identical over 9 bases. Looked up from germline, CDR1 is SGHAT and CDR2 is FQNNGV. Trimming took 0 bases from V and 6 from J; bases not matched to a gene: 6. The CDR3 has 15 residues. The chain's CDR3 is CASSLEGGGGGEQYF. CDR3 nucleotide sequence: TGTGCCAGCAGCTTAGAGGGCGGGGGGGGCGGCGAGCAGTACTTC. The variable domain in full, with the rest retrieved from reference TRBV11-2 and TRBJ2-7, is EAGVAQSPRYKIIEKRQSVAFWCNPISGHATLYWYQQILGQGPKLLIQFQNNGVVDDSQLPKDRFSAERLKGVDSTLKIQPAKLEDSAVYLCASSLEGGGGGEQYFGPGTRLTVT.

The chain has TRBV12-5 and TRBJ2-7, with unresolved D. The germline CDR1 and CDR2 sequences are LGHNT and FRNRAP. The CDR3 has 17 residues. V shed 1 base and J shed 0 bases, with 16 bases lying between them. CDR3 sequence: CASGLGISRKGSYEQYF. CDR3 DNA: TGTGCTAGTGGTTTGGGCATCAGCCGTAAGGGCTCCTACGAGCAGTACTTC.

The chain joins TRBV19 to TRBJ1-2, with D hard to call. Between the trimmed V and J ends, which lost 6 bases and 4 bases, there was a span of 12 bases. CDR3 size: 13 residues. Germline V CDR1 and CDR2: LNHDA, SQIVND (reference sequence). The chain's CDR3 is CASSSSHFYGYTF. Written as DNA, the CDR3 is TGTGCCAGTAGCAGCAGCCATTTCTATGGCTACACCTTC.

The chain employs TRBV5-4 and TRBJ2-1; D is perhaps TRBD2 (5 bases). The V end lost 0 bases, the J end lost 8 bases, and 12 bases lay between the germline ends. CDR3 length: 14 amino acids. In germline, CDR1 is SGHNT, CDR2 YYREEE (reference sequence). This CDR3 reads CASSLEGAADEQFF. The DNA of the CDR3 is TGTGCCAGCAGCTTGGAGGGAGCGGCTGATGAGCAGTTCTTC.

The genes are TRBV7-9 and TRBJ2-2; D is undetermined. Germline V gives CDR1 SEHNR, CDR2 FQNEAQ (reference sequence). There are 15 residues in the CDR3. With 1 base removed from V and 2 bases from J, the gap between germline ends came to 8 bases. CDR3 sequence (DNA): TGTGCCAGCAGCTTAGGGCGGCTAAACACCGGGGAGCTGTTTTTT. Protein sequence: CASSLGRLNTGELFF.

This chain joins TRBV7-9 and TRBJ1-5; 7 nucleotides line up with TRBD1. The CDR3 totals 13 residues. The J segment lost 5 bases and the V segment lost 3 bases, leaving 1 base of the junction unmatched. Germline CDR1 reads SEHNR; CDR2 reads FQNEAQ (reference sequence). CDR3 region: CASSFTGDQPQHF. CDR3 bases: TGTGCCAGCAGCTTCACAGGGGATCAGCCCCAGCATTTT.

The V and J genes are TRBV4-1 and TRBJ1-3; D might be TRBD1 (5 bases). Germline assignment: CDR1 MGHRA and CDR2 YSYEKL. There are 17 residues in the CDR3. Trimming removed 0 bases at V and 0 bases at J, with 12 bases between. The CDR3 is CASSQDAAGSSGNTIYF. The CDR3 DNA reads TGCGCCAGCAGCCAAGATGCGGCAGGGAGCTCTGGAAACACCATATATTTT.

The gene calls are TRBV5-1 and TRBJ2-1; 8 nucleotides line up with TRBD2. The CDR3 sequence is 13 residues long. J was trimmed by 4 bases and V by 5 bases; bases with no gene match: 2. The V gene's germline CDR1 is SGHRS and CDR2 YFSETQ. The CDR3 nucleotides read TGCGCCAGCAGGGTAGCGGGGTACAATGAGCAGTTCTTC. Amino acids: CASRVAGYNEQFF.

The chain carries TRBV9 and TRBJ1-1, with no clear D. The CDR3 contains 15 residues. Germline V gives CDR1 SGDLS, CDR2 YYNGEE. Trimming stripped 4 bases from V and 4 bases from J, with 17 bases between. For the CDR3, the DNA is TGTGCCAGCAGCCTCCTCGGGGAGGGCGGCACTGAAGCTTTCTTT. Its protein product is CASSLLGEGGTEAFF.

DNA for the CDR3: TGTGCCAGCAGTTACGGTGGCAATGAGCAGTTCTTC. Translation gives CASSYGGNEQFF. V usage is TRBV6-5 and J usage is TRBJ2-1; D is ambiguous. Germline assignment: CDR1 MNHEY and CDR2 SVGAGI. This CDR3 spans 12 amino acids. V gave up 2 bases and J gave up 6 bases, with 5 bases separating them.

This clone was seen a handful of times. This rearrangement joins TRBV5-1 to TRBJ1-1, with D maybe TRBD1 (6 bases). The V gene lost 0 bases and the J gene lost 4 bases, with 10 bases spanning the gap. Germline V gives CDR1 SGHRS, CDR2 YFSETQ. CDR3 size: 14 residues. Here the CDR3 reads CASSLDQGITEAFF. The CDR3, as DNA: TGCGCCAGCAGCTTGGATCAGGGGATCACTGAAGCTTTCTTT.

The V gene is TRBV5-1, the J gene TRBJ1-1, with 10 bases lining up with TRBD1. The ends lost 0 bases at V and 4 bases at J; junction bases unmatched: 6. Germline V gives CDR1 SGHRS, CDR2 YFSETQ. The CDR3 spans 16 residues. The CDR3 here is CASSLGQGAGVTEAFF. For the CDR3, the DNA is TGCGCCAGCAGCTTGGGACAGGGGGCCGGTGTCACTGAAGCTTTCTTT.

The chain carries TRBV11-2 and TRBJ2-1; no reliable D call. Germline assignment: CDR1 SGHAT and CDR2 FQNNGV. The CDR3 is 13 amino acids. V was shortened by 1 base and J by 6 bases, with 7 bases between the two germline ends. The CDR3: CASSLGHSNEQFF. The CDR3 DNA reads as TGTGCCAGCAGCTTAGGGCATTCCAATGAGCAGTTCTTC.

The gene calls are TRBV7-9 and TRBJ2-6; D not resolved. CDR1 SEHNR and CDR2 FQNEAQ come from the germline V gene (reference sequence). The CDR3 covers 19 residues. V gave up 5 bases and J gave up 0 bases, with 20 bases separating them. The CDR3 DNA reads TGTGCCAGCAGCCATACAATTTTCAAACGGAGCTCTGGGGCCAACGTCCTGACTTTC. Amino acid sequence: CASSHTIFKRSSGANVLTF.

As for this clone: This clone may be a read error of a much larger clone one base away. The genes are TRBV5-1 and TRBJ1-2; D perhaps matches TRBD1 (5 bases). The V end was cut by 0 bases, the J end by 6 bases, with 12 bases between. Germline CDR1 reads SGHRS; CDR2 reads YFSETQ. The CDR3 extends over 14 amino acids. The CDR3 here is CASSLGQGGHGYTF. CDR3 bases: TGCGCCAGCAGCTTGGGGCAGGGTGGCCATGGCTACACCTTC.

The chain combines TRBV11-2 with TRBJ2-3; tentative D call: TRBD2 (6 bases). Germline V CDR1 and CDR2: SGHAT, FQNNGV. The CDR3 runs to 15 residues. Between the trimmed V and J ends, which lost 3 bases and 5 bases, there was a span of 15 bases. CDR3 in amino acids: CASSLGGAGGDTQYF. The CDR3, as DNA: TGTGCCAGCAGCTTGGGTGGAGCGGGTGGAGATACGCAGTATTTT.

The rearrangement joins TRBV28 to TRBJ2-5, with TRBD2 identical over 7 bases. The CDR3 runs to 13 residues. Germline lookup yields CDR1 MDHEN and CDR2 SYDVKM. V was pared by 7 bases and J by 4 bases, with 6 bases of the junction left unmatched. CDR3 DNA: TGTGCCAGCACTTGGGGGGGGAGAGAGACCCAGTACTTC. Its protein is CASTWGGRETQYF.

J is TRBJ2-7 and V is TRBV6-1; tentative D call: TRBD2 (6 bases). Trimming removed 4 bases from V and 6 bases from J, with 10 bases in between. The CDR3 consists of 12 residues. Germline CDR1 and CDR2: MNHNS and SASEGT. The CDR3 nucleotides are TGTGCCAGCAGTGCCGTGGGGGGCGAGCAGTACTTC. This gives the protein CASSAVGGEQYF.

The chain combines TRBV29-1 with TRBJ1-2, with D maybe TRBD1 (5 bases). In germline, CDR1 is SQVTM, CDR2 ANQGSEA. Trimming removed 2 bases at V and 8 bases at J, with 12 bases between. This CDR3 comprises 12 residues. The CDR3 protein is CSVESSRGGYTF. The CDR3 DNA follows: TGCAGCGTTGAAAGTTCGCGGGGGGGCTACACCTTC.

This rearrangement joins TRBV9 to TRBJ2-1; maybe TRBD2 (5 bases). Germline lookup yields CDR1 SGDLS and CDR2 YYNGEE. The CDR3 sequence is 14 residues long. Between the trimmed V and J ends, which lost 6 bases and 7 bases, there was a span of 17 bases. The CDR3 sequence is CASTPSGSWNEQFF. The CDR3 coding sequence is TGTGCCAGCACCCCATCGGGGAGCTGGAATGAGCAGTTCTTC.

The genes are TRBV5-1 and TRBJ1-2; the D gene is possibly TRBD1 (5 bases). The germline V gene encodes CDR1 SGHRS and CDR2 YFSETQ. Trimming stripped 0 bases from V and 5 bases from J, with 11 bases between. The CDR3 is 14 residues long. The DNA for the CDR3 is TGCGCCAGCAGCTTGGAGGGGACTAGATATGGCTACACCTTC. This codes for CASSLEGTRYGYTF. Based on the CDR3 plus reference TRBV5-1 and TRBJ1-2, the full variable domain is KAGVTQTPRYLIKTRGQQVTLSCSPISGHRSVSWYQQTPGQGLQFLFEYFSETQRNKGNFPGRFSGRQFSNSRSEMNVSTLELGDSALYLCASSLEGTRYGYTFGSGTRLTVV.

The rearrangement links TRBV6-6 to TRBJ1-1; D might be TRBD1 (6 bases). V was shortened by 6 bases and J by 1 base, with 12 bases between the two germline ends. CDR1 MNHNY and CDR2 SVGAGI come from the germline V gene (reference sequence). The CDR3 has 14 residues. CDR3 coding DNA: TGTGCCAGCAGGGGAACAGGGCCGAACACTGAAGCTTTCTTT. Residues: CASRGTGPNTEAFF.

This chain uses TRBV15 with TRBJ1-1, with D tentatively TRBD1 (5 bases). Germline CDR1 and CDR2: LNHNV and YYDKDF (reference sequence). The CDR3 loop spans 13 amino acids. V was cut by 0 bases and J by 11 bases, with 13 bases left in between. The CDR3 protein is CATSREDSPIAFF. Written as DNA, the CDR3 is TGTGCCACCAGCAGAGAAGACAGCCCCATTGCTTTCTTT.

This clone was detected once. This chain connects TRBV21-1 to TRBJ1-1; the D call of TRBD1 is as the table states it, not checked on the DNA. TRBV21-1 is assigned pseudogene status. This CDR3 comprises 18 residues. The chain's CDR3 is CASSKAPGWQGARTEAFF. The DNA of the CDR3 is TGTGCCAGCAGCAAAGCTCCTGGTTGGCAGGGGGCGCGTACTGAAGCTTTCTTT.

The genes are TRBV5-1 and TRBJ1-4, with 9 bases aligning to TRBD1. This CDR3 has 19 residues. Germline trimming cut 1 base from V and 4 bases from J; bases unmatched to any gene: 14. Germline V gene lookup returns CDR1 SGHRS and CDR2 YFSETQ. CDR3 amino acids: CASSLRPPGQGASNEKLFF. CDR3 in DNA: TGCGCCAGCAGCTTGCGACCACCGGGACAGGGTGCGAGTAATGAAAAACTGTTTTTT.

This rearrangement joins TRBV5-1 to TRBJ2-2; D gene uncertain. There are 16 residues in the CDR3. Germline CDR1 is SGHRS and CDR2 is YFSETQ. The V end lost 0 bases, the J end lost 2 bases, and 11 bases lay between the germline ends. The CDR3 is CASSLVPAPNTGELFF. CDR3 DNA: TGCGCCAGCAGCTTGGTACCTGCGCCCAACACCGGGGAGCTGTTTTTT.